This TCR beta chain was profiled in a study of Ad26.COV2.S vaccination and SARS-CoV-2 variants (dated by TCRdb to the early 2020s). For the wider study: Vaccine-arm donors were drawn from COV1001, a multicentre, randomized, double-blind, placebo-controlled phase I-IIa trial of Ad26.COV2.S in healthy adults. Ad26.COV2.S was administered intramuscularly at 5 x 10^10 or 1 x 10^11 viral particles, either as a single shot or as two shots given 56 days apart. TCRbeta repertoire sequencing was used to assess the specificity and breadth of SARS-CoV-2-reactive T cell receptors after Ad26.COV2.S vaccination. A total of roughly 32 samples were included in the TCR-sequenced set, comprising approximately 20 Ad26.COV2.S vaccine recipients, 5 placebo recipients and 8 SARS-CoV-2 convalescent individuals. Trial participants were randomized into five groups of five: low-dose or high-dose Ad26.COV2.S given once or twice, or placebo on both occasions. Blinding of investigators to trial group allocation was maintained during experiments and outcome assessment.

Comments on this clone: The antigen this receptor binds is unknown. Nothing much larger sits one base from this clone, and base qualities are not available.

Overall study outcomes, separate from this receptor: Vaccine and placebo recipients had comparable non-spike TCR breadth, which fits with the vaccine containing only spike. The study was not powered to compare responses between vaccine doses or regimens. After vaccination, substantial breadth of spike-specific CD8+ and CD4+ T cell responses was reported. Ad26.COV2.S recipients had higher spike-specific TCR breadth than placebo recipients (P = 0.0014). The authors noted that the TCR breadth and depth analyses may have underestimated total T cell responses.

The treatment or condition label for this specimen denotes: some 20 received Ad26.COV2.S at low or high dose, single or two shots; about 5 received placebo; per-sample allocation not given. For vaccine and placebo recipients, the sequenced repertoires came from samples collected on day 63 after the first injection. Cohort 1b enrolled 25 or so adults aged 18-55 years at a single site in Boston, USA, between 29 July and 7 August 2020. Ad26.COV2.S was a replication-incompetent adenovirus type 26 vector expressing a prefusion-stabilized SARS-CoV-2 spike protein from the original Wuhan strain. The immunoSEQ Assay was the method used to sequence TCRbeta CDR3 regions. After extraction, genomic DNA underwent amplification by bias-controlled multiplex PCR, followed by high-throughput sequencing. For the original study's pipeline: To quantify the absolute abundance of every unique TCRbeta CDR3 region, sequences were collapsed and filtered. T cell fraction was estimated by normalizing TCRbeta template counts to usable DNA, which was measured by amplifying reference genes present in all nucleated cells. Repertoire TCRs were annotated as SARS-CoV-2-specific by exact matching of V gene, CDR3 amino acid sequence and J gene to a known reactive TCR set. The reference SARS-CoV-2 TCR set came from MIRA and was filtered for enrichment in COVID-19-positive ImmuneCODE repertoires, removing public or cross-reactive TCRs. Using the MIRA antigens, annotated TCRs were further analysed by specific ORF or by position within an ORF. Depth was the summed frequency of annotated unique rearrangements, while breadth was defined as annotated unique rearrangements over total unique productive rearrangements. Two-sided Wilcoxon rank-sum tests were applied when comparing TCR breadth between groups. What TCRdb holds here is the immuneACCESS table cut down to in-frame rearrangements. Part of the clones is not present; checked against another copy, under half of the missing clones reflect an unresolved V gene, and the others are unexplained. The V and J calls and clone size were taken over from that table, and D and trimming were inferred from the DNA. In all, the sample holds about 350,000 clones, and 75% to 90% of those were seen once. The top ten constitute around 11% of the sample.

This specimen was peripheral blood, taken in a trial of Ad26.COV2.S vaccine versus placebo. The receptor comes from a person aged 18-60 years who received the Ad26.COV2.S COVID-19 vaccine or a placebo.

The sequenced DNA: TGCGCCAGCAGCTTCGGGACTAGCGGGTACGAGCAGTACTTC. This is translated as CASSFGTSGYEQYF. The chain was built from TRBV5-1 and TRBJ2-7, with 12 bases aligning to TRBD2. CDR1 and CDR2, per the germline V gene, are SGHRS and YFSETQ. V ends up 2 bases short and J 4 bases short, with an unmatched junction base count of 1. Including cysteine and phenylalanine, the CDR3 has 14 amino acids. Only the CDR3 region is kept as DNA, spanning 42 bases read in frame from base 1.